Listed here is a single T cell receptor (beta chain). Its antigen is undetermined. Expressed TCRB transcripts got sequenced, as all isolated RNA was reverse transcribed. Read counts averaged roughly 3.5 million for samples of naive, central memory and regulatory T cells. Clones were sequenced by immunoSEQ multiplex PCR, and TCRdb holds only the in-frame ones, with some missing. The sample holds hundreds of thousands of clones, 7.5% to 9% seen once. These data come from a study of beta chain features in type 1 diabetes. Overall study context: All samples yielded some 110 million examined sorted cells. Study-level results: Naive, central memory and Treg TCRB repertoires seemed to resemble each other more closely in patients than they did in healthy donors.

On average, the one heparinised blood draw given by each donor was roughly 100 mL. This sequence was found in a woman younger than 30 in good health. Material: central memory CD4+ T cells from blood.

CDR3 amino acids: CASSPTPDGDYTF. The CDR3 region has the DNA TGTGCCAGCAGCCCCACCCCCGACGGAGACTACACCTTC. The chain employs TRBV7-9 and TRBJ1-2; D is undetermined. CDR1 is SEHNR and CDR2 is FQNEAQ in the germline V gene (reference sequence). The CDR3 contains 13 residues. Trimming left V 5 bases short and J 10 bases short, with 17 bases between.